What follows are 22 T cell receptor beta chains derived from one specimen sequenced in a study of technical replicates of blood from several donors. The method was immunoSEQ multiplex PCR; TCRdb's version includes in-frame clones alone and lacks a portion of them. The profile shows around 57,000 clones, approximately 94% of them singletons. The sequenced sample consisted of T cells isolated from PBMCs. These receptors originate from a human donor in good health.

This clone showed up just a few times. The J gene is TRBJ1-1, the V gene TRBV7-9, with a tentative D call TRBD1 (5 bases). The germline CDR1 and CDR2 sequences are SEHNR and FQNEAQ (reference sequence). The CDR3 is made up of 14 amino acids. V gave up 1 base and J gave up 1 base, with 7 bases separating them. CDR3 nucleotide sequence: TGTGCCAGCAGCTTAGGAACAGGGAACACTGAAGCTTTCTTT. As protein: CASSLGTGNTEAFF.

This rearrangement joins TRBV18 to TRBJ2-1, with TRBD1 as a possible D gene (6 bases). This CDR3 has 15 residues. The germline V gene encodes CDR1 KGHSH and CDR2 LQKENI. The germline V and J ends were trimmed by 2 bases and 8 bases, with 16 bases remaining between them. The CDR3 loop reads CASSPGIGGSDEQFF. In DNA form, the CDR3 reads TGTGCCAGCTCACCAGGCATAGGGGGTTCGGATGAGCAGTTCTTC. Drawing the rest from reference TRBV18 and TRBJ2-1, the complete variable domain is NAGVMQNPRHLVRRRGQEARLRCSPMKGHSHVYWYRQLPEEGLKFMVYLQKENIIDESGMPKERFSAEFPKEGPSILRIQQVVRGDSAAYFCASSPGIGGSDEQFFGPGTRLTVL.

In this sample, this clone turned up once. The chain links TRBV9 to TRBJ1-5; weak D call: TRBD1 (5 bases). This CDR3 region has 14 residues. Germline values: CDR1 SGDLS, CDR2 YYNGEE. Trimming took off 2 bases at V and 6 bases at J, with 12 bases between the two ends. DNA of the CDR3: TGTGCCAGCAGCGTCGGGGGAGGAGGTCAGCCCCAGCATTTT. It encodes CASSVGGGGQPQHF.

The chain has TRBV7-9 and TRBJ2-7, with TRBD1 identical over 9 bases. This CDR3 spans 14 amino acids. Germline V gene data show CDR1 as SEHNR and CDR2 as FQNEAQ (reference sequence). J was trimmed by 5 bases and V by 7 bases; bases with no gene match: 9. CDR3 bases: TGTGCCAGCAACCTCGGGGACAGGGCCCACGAGCAGTACTTC. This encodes CASNLGDRAHEQYF.

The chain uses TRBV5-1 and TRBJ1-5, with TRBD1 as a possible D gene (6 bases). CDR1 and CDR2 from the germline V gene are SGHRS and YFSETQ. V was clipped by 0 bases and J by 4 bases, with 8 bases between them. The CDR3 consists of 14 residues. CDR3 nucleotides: TGCGCCAGCAGCTTGGATACAGGGAATCAGCCCCAGCATTTT. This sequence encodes CASSLDTGNQPQHF.

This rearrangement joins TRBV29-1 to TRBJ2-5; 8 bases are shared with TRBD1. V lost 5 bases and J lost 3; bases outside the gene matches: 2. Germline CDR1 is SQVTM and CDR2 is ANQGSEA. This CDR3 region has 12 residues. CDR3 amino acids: CSVMTGEETQYF. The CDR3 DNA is TGCAGCGTTATGACAGGGGAAGAGACCCAGTACTTC.

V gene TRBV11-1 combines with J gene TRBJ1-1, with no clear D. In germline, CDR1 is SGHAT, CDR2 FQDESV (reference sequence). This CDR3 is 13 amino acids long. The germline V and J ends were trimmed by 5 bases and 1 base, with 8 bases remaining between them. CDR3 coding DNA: TGTGCCAGCAGCAGACGACAGAACACTGAAGCTTTCTTT. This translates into CASSRRQNTEAFF.

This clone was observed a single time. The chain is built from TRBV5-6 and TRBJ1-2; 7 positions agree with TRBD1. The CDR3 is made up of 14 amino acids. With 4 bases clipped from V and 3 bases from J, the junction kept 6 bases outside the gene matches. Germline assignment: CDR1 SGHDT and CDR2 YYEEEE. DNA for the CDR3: TGTGCCAGCAGCCCTTACAGGGGTTACTATGGCTACACCTTC. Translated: CASSPYRGYYGYTF.

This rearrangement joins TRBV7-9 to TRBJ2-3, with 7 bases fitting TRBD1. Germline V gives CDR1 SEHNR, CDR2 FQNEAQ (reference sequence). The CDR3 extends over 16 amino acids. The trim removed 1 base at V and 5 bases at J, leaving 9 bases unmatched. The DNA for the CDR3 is TGTGCCAGCAGCTTAGGAGGGGGCAAGGTGGGAGATACGCAGTATTTT. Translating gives CASSLGGGKVGDTQYF.

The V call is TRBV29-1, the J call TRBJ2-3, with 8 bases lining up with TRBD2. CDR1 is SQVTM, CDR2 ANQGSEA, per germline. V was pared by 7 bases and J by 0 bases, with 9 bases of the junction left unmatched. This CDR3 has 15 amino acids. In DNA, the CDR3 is TGCAGCGGGGAAACTAGCGGTGCTAGCACAGATACGCAGTATTTT. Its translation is CSGETSGASTDTQYF.

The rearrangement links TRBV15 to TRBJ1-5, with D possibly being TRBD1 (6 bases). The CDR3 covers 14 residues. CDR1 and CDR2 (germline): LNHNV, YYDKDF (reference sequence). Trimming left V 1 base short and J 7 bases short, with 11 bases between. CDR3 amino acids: CATSRGGRGQPQHF. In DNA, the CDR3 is TGTGCCACCAGCAGAGGGGGCAGGGGACAGCCCCAGCATTTT. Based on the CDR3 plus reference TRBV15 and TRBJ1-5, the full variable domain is DAMVIQNPRYQVTQFGKPVTLSCSQTLNHNVMYWYQQKSSQAPKLLFHYYDKDFNNEADTPDNFQSRRPNTSFCFLDIRSPGLGDTAMYLCATSRGGRGQPQHFGDGTRLSIL.

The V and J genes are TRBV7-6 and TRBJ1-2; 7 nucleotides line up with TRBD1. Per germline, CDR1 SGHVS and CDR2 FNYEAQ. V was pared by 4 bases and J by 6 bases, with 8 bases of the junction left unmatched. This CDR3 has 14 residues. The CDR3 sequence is CASSSQTGSNGYTF. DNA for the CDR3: TGTGCCAGCAGCTCCCAGACAGGGTCGAATGGCTACACCTTC. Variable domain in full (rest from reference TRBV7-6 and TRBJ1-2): GAGVSQSPRYKVTKRGQDVALRCDPISGHVSLYWYRQALGQGPEFLTYFNYEAQQDKSGLPNDRFSAERPEGSISTLTIQRTEQRDSAMYRCASSSQTGSNGYTFGSGTRLTVV.

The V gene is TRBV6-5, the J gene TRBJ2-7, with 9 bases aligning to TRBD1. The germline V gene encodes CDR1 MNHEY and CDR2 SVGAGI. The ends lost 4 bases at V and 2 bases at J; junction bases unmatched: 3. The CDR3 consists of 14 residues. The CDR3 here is CASSSTGGPYEQYF. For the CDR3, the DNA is TGTGCCAGCAGTTCCACAGGGGGCCCCTACGAGCAGTACTTC.

The CDR3 region is CASSLGRFFYEQYF. CDR3 nucleotides: TGTGCCAGCAGTTTAGGCAGGTTCTTCTACGAGCAGTACTTC. The genes are TRBV28 and TRBJ2-7, with D hard to call. Trimming left V 2 bases short and J 3 bases short, with 11 bases between. The CDR3 totals 14 residues. CDR1 MDHEN and CDR2 SYDVKM come from the germline V gene.

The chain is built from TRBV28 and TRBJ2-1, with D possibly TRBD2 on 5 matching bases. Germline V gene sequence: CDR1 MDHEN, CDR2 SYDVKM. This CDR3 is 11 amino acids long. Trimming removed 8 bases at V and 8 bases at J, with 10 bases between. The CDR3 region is CASVYGDEQFF. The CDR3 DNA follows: TGTGCCAGCGTTTACGGGGATGAGCAGTTCTTC.

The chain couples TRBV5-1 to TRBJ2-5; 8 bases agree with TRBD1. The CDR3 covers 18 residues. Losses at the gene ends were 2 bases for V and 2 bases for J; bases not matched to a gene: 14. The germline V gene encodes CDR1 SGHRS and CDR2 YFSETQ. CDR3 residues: CASSLGQGAGVNQETQYF. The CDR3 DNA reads TGCGCCAGCAGCTTAGGGCAGGGGGCTGGCGTGAATCAAGAGACCCAGTACTTC.

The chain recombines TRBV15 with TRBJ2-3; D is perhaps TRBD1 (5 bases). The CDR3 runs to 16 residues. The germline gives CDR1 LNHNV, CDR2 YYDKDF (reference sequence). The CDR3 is CATSTTTDPFLDTQYF. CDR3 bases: TGTGCTACATCAACTACGACAGACCCCTTTTTGGATACGCAGTATTTT.

CDR3 in DNA: TGTGCCAGCTGTTCCTACCTCTCTGGAAACACCATATATTTT. This codes for CASCSYLSGNTIYF. This chain connects TRBV13 to TRBJ1-3; D is undetermined. Germline V CDR1 and CDR2: PRHDT, FYEKMQ (reference sequence). The V end was cut by 8 bases, the J end by 0 bases, with 11 bases between. CDR3 length equals 14 residues.

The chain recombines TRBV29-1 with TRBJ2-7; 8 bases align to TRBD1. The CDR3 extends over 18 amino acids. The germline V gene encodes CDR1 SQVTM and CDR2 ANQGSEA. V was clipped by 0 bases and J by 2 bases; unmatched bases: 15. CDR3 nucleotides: TGCAGCGTTGAAGATCGCGGGCAGGGGGCGAATCTTCCCTACGAGCAGTACTTC. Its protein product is CSVEDRGQGANLPYEQYF.

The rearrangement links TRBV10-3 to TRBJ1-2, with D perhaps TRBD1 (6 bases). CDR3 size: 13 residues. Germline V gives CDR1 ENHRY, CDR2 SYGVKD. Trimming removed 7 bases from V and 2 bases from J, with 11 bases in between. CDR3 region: CAIKETGNYGYTF. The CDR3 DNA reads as TGTGCCATCAAGGAGACAGGCAACTATGGCTACACCTTC.

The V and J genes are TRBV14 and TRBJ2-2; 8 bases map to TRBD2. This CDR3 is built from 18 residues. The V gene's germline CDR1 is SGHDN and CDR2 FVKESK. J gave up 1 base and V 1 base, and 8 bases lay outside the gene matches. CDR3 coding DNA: TGTGCCAGCAGCCAAGTTCGAGCGGGGGCCCTGAACACCGGGGAGCTGTTTTTT. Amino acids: CASSQVRAGALNTGELFF.

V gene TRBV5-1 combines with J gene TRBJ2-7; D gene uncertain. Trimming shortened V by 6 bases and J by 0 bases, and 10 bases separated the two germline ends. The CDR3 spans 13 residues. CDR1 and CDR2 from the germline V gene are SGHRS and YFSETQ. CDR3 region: CASNGGSSYEQYF. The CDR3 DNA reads TGCGCCAGCAACGGCGGAAGCTCCTACGAGCAGTACTTC.